This T cell receptor (beta chain) was sequenced during a study of neurological immune-mediated disorders (dated 2019 in TCRdb). As for the study more broadly: Peripheral blood TCR-beta repertoires from patients with HTLV-I-associated myelopathy (HAM/TSP), patients with multiple sclerosis, and healthy controls were compared in the study using UMI-based sequencing. Of the approximately 66 subjects in the cohort, around 15 were HAM/TSP patients, about 34 were multiple sclerosis patients, and some 20 were healthy controls. The 106 TCR-beta libraries included longitudinal samples, technical triplicates and paired sorted CD4+ and CD8+ T-cell subsets alongside PBMC samples.

This clonotype was observed at least ten times. Its antigen is unknown. No much larger clone is present one base from it, and per-base qualities are unavailable. CDR1 DFQATT and CDR2 SNEGSKA were looked up in the germline V gene (reference sequence). V is pruned by 5 bases and J by 11 bases, leaving 14 bases of the junction without a gene match. From the cysteine up to the phenylalanine, the CDR3 has a length of 13 residues. The DNA shown is the 39-base CDR3, in frame from base 1. Overall results and qualifications from the work: TCR clonal expansion was highest in HAM/TSP patients and lowest in MS patients, with MS patients falling below even healthy controls. No identical CDR3 amino acid sequences were shared among expanded clones across subjects, suggesting private TCR-beta repertoires in all groups.

TCR libraries for sorted subsets were made from 1 million sorted CD4+ or CD8+ T cells. Peripheral blood underwent Ficoll-Hypaque density gradient centrifugation to isolate PBMCs, which were then cryopreserved in liquid nitrogen. The study also sequenced paired sorted CD4+ and CD8+ subsets from healthy controls, HAM/TSP patients and MS patients. To synthesize cDNA, template-switch 5'RACE was performed with a primer carrying a 10-nucleotide random unique molecular identifier so that each TCR transcript was tagged. Every sequencing run yielded over 180 million TCR-beta sequences covering 15-18 subjects. The RNeasy kit was used to extract total RNA. TCR-beta VDJ regions were amplified with primers for the TCR constant region and the 5'RACE anchor, using the KAPA Real-time Library Amplification kit. Sample indexes and Illumina adaptors were added in a first PCR, after which library yield was increased in a second PCR. The roughly 650 bp TCR product was size-selected on a 2% E-gel SizeSelection system after Ampure bead purification. Before pooling, library quality was checked on a Bioanalyzer, concentration was measured with Qubit, and libraries were quantified with the Kapa Library Quantification kit. An Illumina HiSeq 2500 sequenced the libraries paired-end 2 x 150 bp. To increase sequence diversity, roughly 24-32% phiX was spiked into each library pool. The paper's processing steps were these. The UMI-based MiGEC pipeline processed quality-filtered reads and removed over 80% of raw TCR sequences during error correction. VDJ genes were aligned to IMGT germline references, and each clonotype was defined by a unique CDR3 amino acid sequence together with V-J genes. Clonal expansion, Shannon diversity, and CDR3 relatedness (CalcPairwiseDistances, ClusterSamples) were evaluated with VDJtools, and phylogenetic trees were built with CLCbio workbench. Clones with at least 8 unique UMIs were defined as expanded, with this threshold being based on coefficient-of-variation modelling across technical triplicates. TCRdb redid the processing of the public reads, applying fastp at Q25 and MiXCR, and retained in-frame beta chains. Identical CDR3 protein sequences are pooled into one entry, listed with their most common genes and DNA. These V and J calls derive from TCRdb rather than the authors' analysis. The sample yields 11,000 to 15,000 distinct CDR3 sequences; approximately 13% were counted once. Together, the top ten hold about two fifths of the sample.

The rearranged segments are TRBV20-1 and TRBJ1-1; TRBD1 agrees with 7 junctional bases. Sequenced material: CD8+ T cells from blood. The TCR sequence derives from a female donor with HTLV-1-associated myelopathy (HAM/TSP). The CDR3 protein is CSALLFEDRKAFF. The DNA is as follows: TGCAGTGCTCTATTGTTTGAGGACAGGAAGGCTTTCTTT.